Detailed here is one T cell receptor (beta chain). No antigen is known for it. Measured with immunoSEQ multiplex PCR; TCRdb has only the in-frame clones, and not every one. The table shows roughly 50,000 clones, with 80% to 90% occurring only once. These data belong to a study of a mutant IDH1 vaccine in newly diagnosed glioma. Study background: Receipt of radiotherapy, temozolomide, or both preceded the study, and most received both. Study-wide points: It was roughly 93% of patients that developed vaccine-induced immune responses.

Time point here: baseline, week 1 (first vaccination visit). Treatment in this sample: pre-vaccination baseline after standard-of-care therapy. CDR1 and CDR2 (germline): SGDLS, YYNGEE. V shed 0 bases, J shed 3 bases, and the junction held 10 bases outside the gene matches. This CDR3 is 17 amino acids long. The chain is built from TRBV9 and TRBJ2-3; 7 bases are a match to TRBD1. This sample comprised PBMCs, obtained from a glioma patient treated with radiotherapy, temozolomide or both. This sequence was found in a man between 18 and 29 years old with glioma. In nucleotides, the CDR3 is TGTGCCAGCAGCGTAGGTAGGGCACAGGGGTTTACAGATACGCAGTATTTT. The encoded protein is CASSVGRAQGFTDTQYF.